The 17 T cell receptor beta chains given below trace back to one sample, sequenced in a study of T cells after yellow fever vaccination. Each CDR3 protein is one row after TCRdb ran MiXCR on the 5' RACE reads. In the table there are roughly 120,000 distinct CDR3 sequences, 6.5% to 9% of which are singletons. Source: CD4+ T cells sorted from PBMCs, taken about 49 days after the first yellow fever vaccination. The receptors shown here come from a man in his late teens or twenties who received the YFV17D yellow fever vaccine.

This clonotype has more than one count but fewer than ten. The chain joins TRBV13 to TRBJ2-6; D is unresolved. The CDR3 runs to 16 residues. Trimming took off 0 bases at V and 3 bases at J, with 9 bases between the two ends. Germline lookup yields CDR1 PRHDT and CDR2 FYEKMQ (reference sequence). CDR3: CASSLGGSGGANVLTF. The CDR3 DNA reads TGTGCCAGCAGCTTAGGGGGGTCTGGTGGGGCCAACGTCCTGACTTTC.

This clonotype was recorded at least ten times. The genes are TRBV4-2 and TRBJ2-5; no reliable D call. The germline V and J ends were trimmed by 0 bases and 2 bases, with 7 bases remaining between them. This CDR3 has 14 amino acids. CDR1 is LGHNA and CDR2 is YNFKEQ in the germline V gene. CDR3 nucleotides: TGTGCCAGCAGCCAAGATCGAATTCAAGAGACCCAGTACTTC. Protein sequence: CASSQDRIQETQYF.

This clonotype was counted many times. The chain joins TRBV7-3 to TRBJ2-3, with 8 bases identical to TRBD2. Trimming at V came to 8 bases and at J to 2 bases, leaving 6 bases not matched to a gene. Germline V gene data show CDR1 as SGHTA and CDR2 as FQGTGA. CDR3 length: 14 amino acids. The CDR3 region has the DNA TGTGCCAGCGGCCAGCGGGGGTCCACAGATACGCAGTATTTT. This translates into CASGQRGSTDTQYF.

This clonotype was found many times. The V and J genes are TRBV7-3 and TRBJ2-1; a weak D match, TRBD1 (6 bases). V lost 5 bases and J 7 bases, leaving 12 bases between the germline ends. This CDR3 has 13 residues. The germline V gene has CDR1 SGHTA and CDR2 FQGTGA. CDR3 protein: CASSQGQLNEQFF. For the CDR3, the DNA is TGTGCCAGCAGCCAAGGACAGCTAAATGAGCAGTTCTTC.

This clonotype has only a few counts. The CDR3 sequence: CASSIGQGADSLGYTF. Here the CDR3 DNA reads TGTGCCAGCAGCATTGGACAGGGGGCCGATTCGTTAGGCTACACCTTC. V and J are TRBV5-4 and TRBJ1-2, with 11 nucleotides matching TRBD1. This CDR3 region has 16 residues. The V gene end was trimmed by 4 bases and the J gene end by 8 bases; junction bases not matched to a gene: 13. Germline lookup yields CDR1 SGHNT and CDR2 YYREEE (reference sequence). Full variable domain (missing parts from reference TRBV5-4 and TRBJ1-2): ETGVTQSPTHLIKTRGQQVTLRCSSQSGHNTVSWYQQALGQGPQFIFQYYREEENGRGNFPPRFSGLQFPNYSSELNVNALELDDSALYLCASSIGQGADSLGYTFGSGTRLTVV.

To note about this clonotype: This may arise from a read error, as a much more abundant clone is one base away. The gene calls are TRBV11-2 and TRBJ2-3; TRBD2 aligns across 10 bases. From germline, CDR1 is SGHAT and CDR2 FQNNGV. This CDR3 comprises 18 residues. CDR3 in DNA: TGTGCCAGCAGCTTGATTTTAGCGGGGGGTACCAGCACAGATGCGCAGTATTTT. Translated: CASSLILAGGTSTDAQYF.

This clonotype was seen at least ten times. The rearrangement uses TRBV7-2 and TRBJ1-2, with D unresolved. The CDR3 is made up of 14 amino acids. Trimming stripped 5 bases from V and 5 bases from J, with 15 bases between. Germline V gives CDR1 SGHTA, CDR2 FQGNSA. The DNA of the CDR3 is TGTGCCAGCAGCCCCCGGAGGCAGGAATATGGCTACACCTTC. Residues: CASSPRRQEYGYTF.

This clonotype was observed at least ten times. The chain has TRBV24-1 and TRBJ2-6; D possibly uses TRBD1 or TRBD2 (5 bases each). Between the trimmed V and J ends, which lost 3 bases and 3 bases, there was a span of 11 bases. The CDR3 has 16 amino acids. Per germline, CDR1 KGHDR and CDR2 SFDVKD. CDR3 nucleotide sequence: TGTGCCACCAGTGATCCAAGGGGAGATGGGGCCAACGTCCTGACTTTC. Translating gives CATSDPRGDGANVLTF.

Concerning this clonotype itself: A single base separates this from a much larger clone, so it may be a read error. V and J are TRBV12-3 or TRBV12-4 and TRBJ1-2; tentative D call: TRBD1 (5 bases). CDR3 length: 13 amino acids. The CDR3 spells CASSTEGNYDYTF. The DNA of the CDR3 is TGTGCCAGCAGCACGGAGGGGAACTATGACTACACCTTC.

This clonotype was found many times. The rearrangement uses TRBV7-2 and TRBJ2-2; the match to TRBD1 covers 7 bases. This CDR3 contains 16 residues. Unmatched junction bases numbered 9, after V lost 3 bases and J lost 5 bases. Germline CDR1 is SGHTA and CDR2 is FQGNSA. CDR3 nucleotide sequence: TGTGCCAGCAGCTTTACCGGGACAGTACGTACCGGGGAGCTGTTTTTT. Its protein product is CASSFTGTVRTGELFF.

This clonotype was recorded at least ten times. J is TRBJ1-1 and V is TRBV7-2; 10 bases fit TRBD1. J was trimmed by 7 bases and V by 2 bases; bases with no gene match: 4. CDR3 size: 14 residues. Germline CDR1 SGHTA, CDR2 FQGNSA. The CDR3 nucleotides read TGTGCCAGCAGCTTAATGGGACAGGGGTATGAAGCTTTCTTT. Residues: CASSLMGQGYEAFF.

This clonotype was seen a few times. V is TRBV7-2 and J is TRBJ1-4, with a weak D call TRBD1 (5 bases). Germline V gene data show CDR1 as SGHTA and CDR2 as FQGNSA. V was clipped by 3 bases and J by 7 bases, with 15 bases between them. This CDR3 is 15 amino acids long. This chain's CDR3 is CASSLDPARGEKLFF. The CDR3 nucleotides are TGTGCCAGCAGCTTGGACCCGGCAAGGGGTGAAAAACTGTTTTTT.

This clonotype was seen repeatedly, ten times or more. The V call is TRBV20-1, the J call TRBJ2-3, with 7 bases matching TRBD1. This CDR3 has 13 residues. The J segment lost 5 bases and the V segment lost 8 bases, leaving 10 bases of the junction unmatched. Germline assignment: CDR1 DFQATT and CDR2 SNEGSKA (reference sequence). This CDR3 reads CSQLGQFGDTQYF. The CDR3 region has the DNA TGCAGTCAATTGGGACAGTTCGGAGATACGCAGTATTTT.

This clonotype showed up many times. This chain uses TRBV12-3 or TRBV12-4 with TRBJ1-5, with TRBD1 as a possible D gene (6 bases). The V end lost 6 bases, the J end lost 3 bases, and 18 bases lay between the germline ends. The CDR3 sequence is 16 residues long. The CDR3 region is CASSTRGAGANQPQHF. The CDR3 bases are TGTGCCAGCAGCACAAGGGGGGCAGGGGCCAATCAGCCCCAGCATTTT.

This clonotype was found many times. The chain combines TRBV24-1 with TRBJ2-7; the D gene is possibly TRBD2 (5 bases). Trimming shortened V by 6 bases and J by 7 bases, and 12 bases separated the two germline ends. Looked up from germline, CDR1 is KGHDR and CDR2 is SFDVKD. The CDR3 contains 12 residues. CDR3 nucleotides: TGTGCCACCAGTAGACACCCGGGGGAGCAGTACGTC. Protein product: CATSRHPGEQYV.

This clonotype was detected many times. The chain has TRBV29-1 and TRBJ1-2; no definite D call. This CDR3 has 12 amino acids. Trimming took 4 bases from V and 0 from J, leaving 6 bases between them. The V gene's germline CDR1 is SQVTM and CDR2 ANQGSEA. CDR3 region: CSVGSSNYGYTF. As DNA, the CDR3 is TGCAGCGTTGGAAGCTCTAACTATGGCTACACCTTC.

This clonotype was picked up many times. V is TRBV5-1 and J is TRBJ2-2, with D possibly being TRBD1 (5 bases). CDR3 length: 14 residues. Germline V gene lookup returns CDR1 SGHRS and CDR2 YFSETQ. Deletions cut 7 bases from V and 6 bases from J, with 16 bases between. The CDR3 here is CASQKDILAGELFF. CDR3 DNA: TGCGCCAGCCAGAAGGACATTCTGGCCGGGGAGCTGTTTTTT.